This passage covers 32 T cell receptor beta chains from one sample sequenced in a study of T cell repertoires in cytomegalovirus infection. Their antigens are not known. TCRdb ran MiXCR on the reads and lists one entry per CDR3 protein. The sample yields hundreds of thousands of distinct CDR3 sequences, around a third seen once. The source material was cultured CD8+ T cells from PBMCs, sampled from culture after CMV antigen stimulation. The receptors come from a human donor in good health (CMV status not recorded). Some clones in this sample may be carry-over from other donors' samples.

The rearrangement links TRBV7-2 to TRBJ1-5; D might be TRBD1 (5 bases). The CDR3 is 15 residues long. V shed 5 bases and J shed 3 bases, with 14 bases lying between them. Germline-derived CDR1 and CDR2 are SGHTA and FQGNSA. As DNA, the CDR3 is TGTGCCAGCAGCCAAAGCTGGGGCCCCAATCAGCCCCAGCATTTT. This translates into CASSQSWGPNQPQHF.

J is TRBJ2-7 and V is TRBV7-9; 12 bases align to TRBD1. Germline V gene lookup returns CDR1 SEHNR and CDR2 FQNEAQ (reference sequence). The CDR3 extends over 17 amino acids. Trimming at V came to 1 base and at J to 5 bases, leaving 9 bases not matched to a gene. The CDR3 DNA reads TGTGCCAGCAGCTTAGGAGGGTTGGGACAGGGGGCAAACGAGCAGTACGTC. Amino acids: CASSLGGLGQGANEQYV.

V and J are TRBV28 and TRBJ2-2; a weak D match, TRBD2 (6 bases). The V and J ends lost 10 bases and 2 bases respectively, with 17 bases between them. Germline CDR1 MDHEN, CDR2 SYDVKM. This CDR3 has 15 amino acids. The CDR3 DNA sequence: TGTGCCACCGCCGGGGGACGAAGCAACACCGGGGAGCTGTTTTTT. This translates into CATAGGRSNTGELFF.

The V and J genes are TRBV7-6 and TRBJ2-5; weak D call: TRBD1 (5 bases). Trimming pared 4 bases from V and 6 bases from J, leaving 12 bases between. The CDR3 is 13 amino acids. The V gene's germline CDR1 is SGHVS and CDR2 FNYEAQ. The DNA for the CDR3 is TGTGCCAGCAGCTCCACGGACAAGCAGACCCAGTACTTC. The encoded protein is CASSSTDKQTQYF. Drawing the rest from reference TRBV7-6 and TRBJ2-5, the complete variable domain is GAGVSQSPRYKVTKRGQDVALRCDPISGHVSLYWYRQALGQGPEFLTYFNYEAQQDKSGLPNDRFSAERPEGSISTLTIQRTEQRDSAMYRCASSSTDKQTQYFGPGTRLLVL.

In its sample, this clonotype was seen a few times. The rearrangement joins TRBV6-1 to TRBJ1-5, with a weak D call TRBD1 (6 bases). Germline lookup yields CDR1 MNHNS and CDR2 SASEGT. V was trimmed by 2 bases and J by 4 bases, leaving 12 bases between them. The CDR3 contains 15 residues. The CDR3 reads CASSEIQGGNQPQHF. CDR3 nucleotide sequence: TGTGCCAGCAGTGAAATACAGGGTGGGAATCAGCCCCAGCATTTT.

This clonotype was counted a single time. This rearrangement joins TRBV4-1 to TRBJ2-7; D remains unclear. Germline lookup yields CDR1 MGHRA and CDR2 YSYEKL. The CDR3 spans 15 residues. V was shortened by 3 bases and J by 2 bases, with 14 bases between the two germline ends. DNA for the CDR3: TGCGCCAGCAGCCAGACCGACCAAACCACCTACGAGCAGTACTTC. As protein: CASSQTDQTTYEQYF.

This clonotype came up a few times. The rearrangement joins TRBV7-9 to TRBJ1-6; 9 bases are shared with TRBD1. The CDR3 extends over 16 amino acids. CDR1 and CDR2 from the germline V gene are SEHNR and FQNEAQ (reference sequence). V shed 5 bases, J shed 8 bases, and the junction held 10 bases outside the gene matches. The CDR3 is CASSPDGQGTDSPLHF. Written as DNA, the CDR3 is TGTGCCAGCAGCCCTGATGGACAGGGGACGGATTCACCCCTCCACTTT. The full variable domain, rest sourced from reference TRBV7-9 and TRBJ1-6, is DTGVSQNPRHKITKRGQNVTFRCDPISEHNRLYWYRQTLGQGPEFLTYFQNEAQLEKSRLLSDRFSAERPKGSFSTLEIQRTEQGDSAMYLCASSPDGQGTDSPLHFGNGTRLTVT.

V and J are TRBV19 and TRBJ2-7; 8 bases are shared with TRBD1. V was clipped by 5 bases and J by 3 bases; unmatched bases: 3. The CDR3 is made up of 13 amino acids. Germline values: CDR1 LNHDA, CDR2 SQIVND (reference sequence). The CDR3 DNA is TGTGCCAGTAGTCGGACAGGGTACTACGAGCAGTACTTC. The encoded protein is CASSRTGYYEQYF.

This rearrangement joins TRBV7-9 to TRBJ2-2, with 13 bases aligning to TRBD2. CDR3 length equals 17 residues. After removal of 4 bases from V and 4 bases from J, the junction contained 6 bases not matched to a gene. In germline, CDR1 is SEHNR, CDR2 FQNEAQ (reference sequence). The CDR3 here is CASSSPTSGGTTGELFF. Here the CDR3 DNA reads TGTGCCAGCAGCTCTCCGACTAGCGGGGGGACCACCGGGGAGCTGTTTTTT. Looking up the rest from reference TRBV7-9 and TRBJ2-2 gives the full variable domain: DTGVSQNPRHKITKRGQNVTFRCDPISEHNRLYWYRQTLGQGPEFLTYFQNEAQLEKSRLLSDRFSAERPKGSFSTLEIQRTEQGDSAMYLCASSSPTSGGTTGELFFGEGSRLTVL.

The table lists this clonotype with a few counts. This rearrangement joins TRBV12-5 to TRBJ2-1, with 14 bases that match TRBD2. Germline CDR1 reads LGHNT; CDR2 reads FRNRAP. V lost 2 bases, J lost 2 bases, and 5 bases stayed unmatched. The CDR3 totals 18 residues. In nucleotides, the CDR3 is TGTGCTAGTGGTTTGACGGGACTAGCGGGGGACACCTACAATGAGCAGTTCTTC. Translated, it gives CASGLTGLAGDTYNEQFF.

This clonotype was seen ten or more times. V is TRBV12-3 or TRBV12-4 and J is TRBJ2-1, with 7 positions matching TRBD1. V trimming: 8 bases; J trimming: 0 bases; junction bases outside the gene matches: 7. CDR3 size: 15 residues. Here the CDR3 DNA reads TGTGCCAGCTGGGGACAGTTGAGCTCCTACAATGAGCAGTTCTTC. Its translation: CASWGQLSSYNEQFF.

This clonotype was seen only a few times. The V gene is TRBV24-1, the J gene TRBJ1-2; the D is unclear. CDR3 size: 11 residues. CDR1 and CDR2 (germline): KGHDR, SFDVKD. V dropped 3 bases and J dropped 6 bases, with 4 bases sitting between them. The CDR3 DNA sequence: TGTGCCACCAGTGATATTCATGGCTACACCTTC. This gives the protein CATSDIHGYTF.

The chain links TRBV4-1 to TRBJ2-3; D remains unclear. Germline lookup yields CDR1 MGHRA and CDR2 YSYEKL. This CDR3 comprises 15 residues. The V end lost 0 bases, the J end lost 2 bases, and 9 bases lay between the germline ends. The CDR3 loop is CASSQEDKTTDTQYF. CDR3 coding DNA: TGCGCCAGCAGCCAAGAGGATAAGACCACAGATACGCAGTATTTT.

This chain links TRBV2 with TRBJ1-1, with D unresolved. Per the germline V gene, CDR1 is SNHLY and CDR2 is FYNNEI. The V gene lost 8 bases and the J gene lost 6 bases, with 13 bases spanning the gap. This CDR3 is 12 amino acids long. CDR3 protein: CASPPGTSEAFF. Written as DNA, the CDR3 is TGTGCCAGCCCCCCGGGTACCTCTGAAGCTTTCTTT.

The CDR3 DNA sequence: TGTGCCAGCAACGGGGAACAAGAGACCCAGTACTTC. Amino acids: CASNGEQETQYF. The chain combines TRBV25-1 with TRBJ2-5; D might be TRBD2 (5 bases). The ends were cut back, 7 bases at V and 2 bases at J, with 8 bases in the middle. The CDR3 sequence is 12 residues long. Germline V gene data show CDR1 as MGHDK and CDR2 as SYGVNS. The whole variable domain, remainder taken from reference TRBV25-1 and TRBJ2-5, is EADIYQTPRYLVIGTGKKITLECSQTMGHDKMYWYQQDPGMELHLIHYSYGVNSTEKGDLSSESTVSRIRTEHFPLTLESARPSHTSQYLCASNGEQETQYFGPGTRLLVL.

The chain combines TRBV4-3 with TRBJ1-5; D possibly corresponds to TRBD1 (6 bases). V was shortened by 0 bases and J by 5 bases, with 11 bases between the two germline ends. From germline, CDR1 is LGHNA and CDR2 YSLEER. This CDR3 is built from 15 residues. CDR3 sequence (DNA): TGCGCCAGCAGCCAAGATCAGGGGCCCGATCAGCCCCAGCATTTT. It translates to CASSQDQGPDQPQHF.

CDR3 sequence (DNA): TGTGCCAGCAGCGTCGACAGGGGGCTCTATGGCTACACCTTC. Translating gives CASSVDRGLYGYTF. The chain uses TRBV7-6 and TRBJ1-2, with 10 bases identical to TRBD1. The CDR3 loop spans 14 amino acids. Per the germline V gene, CDR1 is SGHVS and CDR2 is FNYEAQ. V trimming: 5 bases; J trimming: 4 bases; junction bases outside the gene matches: 4.

This rearrangement joins TRBV29-1 to TRBJ1-1; possibly TRBD1 for D (5 bases). The germline V and J ends were trimmed by 8 bases and 5 bases, with 18 bases remaining between them. This CDR3 comprises 13 residues. Germline assignment: CDR1 SQVTM and CDR2 ANQGSEA. This chain's CDR3 is CSSSRDLGTEAFF. The CDR3 nucleotides read TGCAGCTCCTCAAGGGACCTCGGGACTGAAGCTTTCTTT.

Only a few counts were recorded for this clonotype. V and J are TRBV19 and TRBJ2-1; D call uncertain. Germline loops: CDR1 LNHDA, CDR2 SQIVND (reference sequence). Deletions cut 10 bases from V and 3 bases from J, with 19 bases between. The CDR3 is 15 amino acids. The DNA for the CDR3 is TGTGCCATCTCGAGGAGCCTCGGTGACTACAATGAGCAGTTCTTC. Amino acid sequence: CAISRSLGDYNEQFF.

The CDR3 here is CASSLFGLADGTGELFF. CDR3 coding DNA: TGCGCCAGCAGCTTATTTGGACTAGCGGACGGCACCGGGGAGCTGTTTTTT. This rearrangement joins TRBV4-1 to TRBJ2-2, with 10 nucleotides matching TRBD2. V dropped 5 bases and J dropped 4; count of bases not matched to a gene: 10. The CDR3 length is 17 residues. In germline, CDR1 is MGHRA, CDR2 YSYEKL.

The genes are TRBV9 and TRBJ1-2, with D hard to call. Germline CDR1 SGDLS, CDR2 YYNGEE. This CDR3 has 15 amino acids. The V end was cut by 0 bases, the J end by 6 bases, with 15 bases between. CDR3 sequence (DNA): TGTGCCAGCAGCGTAGCTGTAAGCAAAGGCGATGGCTACACCTTC. Translation gives CASSVAVSKGDGYTF. The full variable domain, in which reference TRBV9 and TRBJ1-2 provide the parts outside the CDR3, is DSGVTQTPKHLITATGQRVTLRCSPRSGDLSVYWYQQSLDQGLQFLIQYYNGEERAKGNILERFSAQQFPDLHSELNLSSLELGDSALYFCASSVAVSKGDGYTFGSGTRLTVV.

V usage is TRBV2 and J usage is TRBJ2-2, with 9 bases fitting TRBD1. CDR1 SNHLY and CDR2 FYNNEI come from the germline V gene. The CDR3 runs to 14 residues. V gave up 6 bases and J gave up 5 bases; unmatched junction bases: 4. CDR3 region: CASRGDRATGELFF. CDR3 sequence (DNA): TGTGCCAGCAGGGGGGACAGGGCGACCGGGGAGCTGTTTTTT. Drawing the rest from reference TRBV2 and TRBJ2-2, the complete variable domain is EPEVTQTPSHQVTQMGQEVILRCVPISNHLYFYWYRQILGQKVEFLVSFYNNEISEKSEIFDDQFSVERPDGSNFTLKIRSTKLEDSAMYFCASRGDRATGELFFGEGSRLTVL.

This clonotype was counted a few times. The gene calls are TRBV4-1 and TRBJ2-7, with 7 bases that match TRBD1. After removal of 1 base from V and 2 bases from J, the junction contained 5 bases not matched to a gene. The V gene's germline CDR1 is MGHRA and CDR2 YSYEKL. The CDR3 loop spans 15 amino acids. CDR3 DNA sequence: TGCGCCAGCAGCCAAGTGCAGGGGGAAACCTACGAGCAGTACTTC. It is translated as CASSQVQGETYEQYF.

The rearrangement joins TRBV5-4 to TRBJ2-1; D remains ambiguous. Germline V CDR1 and CDR2: SGHNT, YYREEE (reference sequence). The CDR3 runs 12 residues. Trimming left V 4 bases short and J 6 bases short, with 8 bases between. The CDR3 loop is CASSGEVNEQFF. The CDR3 DNA follows: TGTGCCAGCAGCGGAGAAGTCAATGAGCAGTTCTTC.

Notes on this clonotype: This may come from a read error, since a much larger clone is one base off. The chain combines TRBV7-6 with TRBJ1-3, with a weak D call TRBD1 (5 bases). The CDR3 contains 16 residues. Germline CDR1 and CDR2: SGHVS and FNYEAQ. CDR3: CASSLGRDGSRNTIYF. CDR3 coding DNA: TGTGCCAGCAGCTTAGGGAGGGACGGCTCTAGAAACACCATATATTTT.

This clonotype has ten or more counts. J is TRBJ2-1 and V is TRBV6-2 or TRBV6-3, with 10 nucleotides matching TRBD2. The germline gives CDR1 MNHEY, CDR2 SVGEGT. Trimming took 0 bases from V and 0 from J; bases not matched to a gene: 5. The CDR3 loop spans 18 amino acids. The DNA for the CDR3 is TGTGCCAGCAGTTACTCGACCAGCGGGGGGGCCTCCTACAATGAGCAGTTCTTC. Protein sequence: CASSYSTSGGASYNEQFF.

Notes on this clonotype: Relative to the germline gene, one junction end is altered; a read error may explain this. The CDR3 loop reads CTSSQRNRANQPQHF. The CDR3 DNA reads as TGTACCAGCAGCCAACGGAACAGGGCTAATCAGCCCCAGCATTTT. The chain is built from TRBV3-1 and TRBJ1-5; maybe TRBD1 (6 bases). The CDR3 runs to 15 residues. CDR1 is LGHDT, CDR2 YNNKEL, per germline (reference sequence).

The gene calls are TRBV19 and TRBJ2-1; TRBD1 might be the D (6 bases). V was trimmed by 0 bases and J by 4 bases, leaving 7 bases between them. Germline-derived CDR1 and CDR2 are LNHDA and SQIVND (reference sequence). The CDR3 has 14 amino acids. CDR3 amino acids: CASSIEGGYNEQFF. CDR3 in DNA: TGTGCCAGTAGTATAGAAGGGGGTTACAATGAGCAGTTCTTC.

This chain connects TRBV28 to TRBJ2-1, with 9 bases aligning to TRBD1. Germline V gives CDR1 MDHEN, CDR2 SYDVKM. The junction had 7 bases not matched to a gene; V was cut back by 3 bases and J by 4 bases. The CDR3 sequence is 16 residues long. The CDR3 loop is CASSFRDRVTYNEQFF. CDR3 nucleotides: TGTGCCAGCAGTTTTAGGGACAGGGTAACGTACAATGAGCAGTTCTTC. The full variable domain, rest sourced from reference TRBV28 and TRBJ2-1, is DVKVTQSSRYLVKRTGEKVFLECVQDMDHENMFWYRQDPGLGLRLIYFSYDVKMKEKGDIPEGYSVSREKKERFSLILESASTNQTSMYLCASSFRDRVTYNEQFFGPGTRLTVL.

This clonotype was counted a few times. The rearrangement joins TRBV4-1 to TRBJ1-1; unclear D gene. CDR3 size: 15 residues. Per the germline V gene, CDR1 is MGHRA and CDR2 is YSYEKL. Trimming pared 4 bases from V and 1 base from J, leaving 13 bases between. CDR3 in DNA: TGCGCCAGCAGCCCCCGCAACGGTGGGAACACTGAAGCTTTCTTT. The encoded protein is CASSPRNGGNTEAFF.

This clonotype came up many times. The genes are TRBV7-9 and TRBJ2-3; D gene unclear. CDR1 is SEHNR and CDR2 is FQNEAQ in the germline V gene (reference sequence). V shed 6 bases and J shed 2 bases, with 9 bases lying between them. The CDR3 has 13 amino acids. CDR3 sequence reads: CASSPELTDTQYF. The DNA for the CDR3 is TGTGCCAGCAGTCCGGAACTCACAGATACGCAGTATTTT.

This chain joins TRBV7-9 and TRBJ2-7; no definite D call. Germline CDR1 reads SEHNR; CDR2 reads FQNEAQ (reference sequence). The CDR3 extends over 12 amino acids. V was clipped by 2 bases and J by 4 bases, with 6 bases between them. The DNA for the CDR3 is TGTGCCAGCAGCTTAACTCGGTACGAGCAGTACTTC. Protein: CASSLTRYEQYF.